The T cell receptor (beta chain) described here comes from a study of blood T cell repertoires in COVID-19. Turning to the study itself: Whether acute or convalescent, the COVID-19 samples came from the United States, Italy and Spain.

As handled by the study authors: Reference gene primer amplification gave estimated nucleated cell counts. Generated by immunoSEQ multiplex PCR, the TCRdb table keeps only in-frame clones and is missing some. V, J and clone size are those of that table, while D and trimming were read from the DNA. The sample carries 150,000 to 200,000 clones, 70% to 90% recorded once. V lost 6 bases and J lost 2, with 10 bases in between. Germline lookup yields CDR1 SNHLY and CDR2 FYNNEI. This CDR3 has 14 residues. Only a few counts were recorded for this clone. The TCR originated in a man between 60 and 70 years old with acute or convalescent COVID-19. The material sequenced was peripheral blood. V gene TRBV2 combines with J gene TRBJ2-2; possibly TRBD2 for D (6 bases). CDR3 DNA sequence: TGTGCCAGCAGGCGGGGTCCAAACACCGGGGAGCTGTTTTTT. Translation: CASRRGPNTGELFF.